Presented here are 22 T cell receptor beta chains from one specimen sequenced in a study of cytomegalovirus exposure and HLA in healthy donors. PCR employed 60 Vbeta and 13 Jbeta primers. TCRdb's copy holds only in-frame clones and misses some; the assay was immunoSEQ multiplex PCR. The sample lists about 90,000 clones, approximately 68% seen once, with about 22% in the top ten. Sequenced input: PBMCs. The source of these receptors is a woman aged 50 to 60 in good health and CMV-seropositive.

The CDR3 is CASSWGQGLSEAFF. CDR3 sequence (DNA): TGTGCCAGCAGTTGGGGACAGGGACTGTCTGAAGCTTTCTTT. The rearrangement uses TRBV28 and TRBJ1-1; 9 bases align to TRBD1. This CDR3 comprises 14 residues. Trimming removed 4 bases from V and 6 bases from J; junction bases left unmatched: 6. Germline CDR1 MDHEN, CDR2 SYDVKM.

This chain links TRBV29-1 with TRBJ2-7, with D possibly TRBD1 on 6 matching bases. The CDR3 is 13 amino acids. V was clipped by 0 bases and J by 5 bases, with 11 bases between them. Germline lookup yields CDR1 SQVTM and CDR2 ANQGSEA. The CDR3 DNA is TGCAGCGTTGAAGATCAGGCAGGGGACGAGCAGTACTTC. Its translation is CSVEDQAGDEQYF.

The genes are TRBV5-1 and TRBJ1-4; TRBD1 agrees at 10 bases. Germline V gives CDR1 SGHRS, CDR2 YFSETQ. This CDR3 has 15 amino acids. V dropped 0 bases and J dropped 8; count of bases not matched to a gene: 4. The CDR3 DNA reads as TGCGCCAGCAGCTTGGATGGGACAGGGGAGGAAAAACTGTTTTTT. Translation: CASSLDGTGEEKLFF.

CDR3 amino acids: CASSEALQENTEAFF. The CDR3 nucleotides read TGTGCCAGCAGTGAAGCGCTTCAGGAGAACACTGAAGCTTTCTTT. The J gene is TRBJ1-1, the V gene TRBV6-1; D unresolved. Germline V gene data show CDR1 as MNHNS and CDR2 as SASEGT. The V end was cut by 0 bases, the J end by 1 base, with 9 bases between. The CDR3 contains 15 residues.

This sequence joins TRBV6-5 and TRBJ2-5; 12 nucleotides align to TRBD2. The CDR3 spans 15 residues. CDR1 and CDR2 (germline): MNHEY, SVGAGI. J lost 2 bases, V lost 6 bases, and 4 bases had no gene match. The CDR3 is CASRASGGAQETQYF. The CDR3 DNA is TGTGCCAGCAGGGCTAGCGGGGGGGCACAAGAGACCCAGTACTTC.

The rearrangement links TRBV4-1 to TRBJ1-1; D gene ambiguous. V gave up 4 bases and J gave up 1 base, with 10 bases separating them. Per germline, CDR1 MGHRA and CDR2 YSYEKL. The CDR3 totals 14 residues. The CDR3 nucleotides are TGCGCCAGCAGCCCAGAGGAGGAGAACACTGAAGCTTTCTTT. Encoded protein: CASSPEEENTEAFF.

The V and J genes are TRBV5-1 and TRBJ2-7; no clear D. The CDR3 loop spans 13 amino acids. V was pared by 0 bases and J by 2 bases, with 6 bases between. Germline assignment: CDR1 SGHRS and CDR2 YFSETQ. In DNA form, the CDR3 reads TGCGCCAGCAGCTTGGACATGACCTACGAGCAGTACTTC. The encoded protein is CASSLDMTYEQYF. Filled out from reference TRBV5-1 and TRBJ2-7, the complete variable domain reads KAGVTQTPRYLIKTRGQQVTLSCSPISGHRSVSWYQQTPGQGLQFLFEYFSETQRNKGNFPGRFSGRQFSNSRSEMNVSTLELGDSALYLCASSLDMTYEQYFGPGTRLTVT.

The chain has TRBV7-8 and TRBJ1-2; maybe TRBD1 (6 bases). Per germline, CDR1 SGHVS and CDR2 FQNEAQ. Trimming pared 4 bases from V and 0 bases from J, leaving 9 bases between. This CDR3 is 14 amino acids long. The CDR3 here is CASSSRTANYGYTF. CDR3 sequence (DNA): TGTGCCAGCAGCTCCCGGACAGCTAACTATGGCTACACCTTC. Using reference TRBV7-8 and TRBJ1-2 for the parts outside the CDR3, the full variable domain is GAGVSQSPRYKVAKRGQDVALRCDPISGHVSLFWYQQALGQGPEFLTYFQNEAQLDKSGLPSDRFFAERPEGSVSTLKIQRTQQEDSAVYLCASSSRTANYGYTFGSGTRLTVV.

This sequence joins TRBV29-1 and TRBJ2-5; 7 positions match TRBD1. CDR3 length equals 13 residues. Germline V gives CDR1 SQVTM, CDR2 ANQGSEA. Unmatched junction bases numbered 9, after V lost 8 bases and J lost 3 bases. The CDR3 here is CSLFRDSEETQYF. DNA of the CDR3: TGCAGCCTTTTCCGGGACAGTGAAGAGACCCAGTACTTC. The complete variable domain, with remaining parts taken from reference TRBV29-1 and TRBJ2-5, reads SAVISQKPSRDICQRGTSLTIQCQVDSQVTMMFWYRQQPGQSLTLIATANQGSEATYESGFVIDKFPISRPNLTFSTLTVSNMSPEDSSIYLCSLFRDSEETQYFGPGTRLLVL.

This clone was seen just once. The V gene is TRBV7-9, the J gene TRBJ2-7, with 11 bases fitting TRBD1. Looked up from germline, CDR1 is SEHNR and CDR2 is FQNEAQ (reference sequence). Germline trimming cut 4 bases from V and 3 bases from J; bases unmatched to any gene: 2. This CDR3 is built from 14 residues. The CDR3 here is CASSWGQGGYEQYF. As DNA, the CDR3 is TGTGCCAGCAGCTGGGGACAGGGGGGCTACGAGCAGTACTTC.

This clone was observed a handful of times. J is TRBJ2-7 and V is TRBV5-1; 9 nucleotides align to TRBD1. The CDR3 totals 14 residues. V shed 7 bases, J shed 4 bases, and the junction held 9 bases outside the gene matches. The germline V gene has CDR1 SGHRS and CDR2 YFSETQ. CDR3 amino acids: CASSNRDRVYEQYF. The CDR3 DNA reads as TGCGCCAGCTCGAACCGGGACAGGGTGTACGAGCAGTACTTC.

There are a few counts of this clone. The genes are TRBV13 and TRBJ2-3, with a possible D match to TRBD2 (5 bases). Germline V gene sequence: CDR1 PRHDT, CDR2 FYEKMQ (reference sequence). Trimming removed 5 bases from V and 0 bases from J, with 12 bases in between. This CDR3 comprises 15 residues. CDR3: CASSASGYSTDTQYF. The DNA of the CDR3 is TGTGCCAGCAGCGCCAGCGGATATAGCACAGATACGCAGTATTTT.

The chain carries TRBV23-1 and TRBJ2-5, with a possible D match to TRBD1 (6 bases). TRBV23-1 is an ORF, with its function uncertain. The CDR3 runs to 13 residues. V lost 6 bases to trimming and J lost 0 bases, with 8 bases between them. The CDR3 DNA is TGCGCCAGCAGGACAGGCGACCAAGAGACCCAGTACTTC. Its protein is CASRTGDQETQYF.

This sequence joins TRBV13 and TRBJ1-5; 7 nucleotides agree with TRBD1. This CDR3 comprises 14 residues. V was clipped by 4 bases and J by 1 base; unmatched bases: 1. Per germline, CDR1 PRHDT and CDR2 FYEKMQ (reference sequence). CDR3 protein: CASSSQGSNQPQHF. For the CDR3, the DNA is TGTGCCAGCAGCTCACAGGGGAGCAATCAGCCCCAGCATTTT. Based on the CDR3 plus reference TRBV13 and TRBJ1-5, the full variable domain is AAGVIQSPRHLIKEKRETATLKCYPIPRHDTVYWYQQGPGQDPQFLISFYEKMQSDKGSIPDRFSAQQFSDYHSELNMSSLELGDSALYFCASSSQGSNQPQHFGDGTRLSIL.

This chain links TRBV5-3 with TRBJ1-1; 7 nucleotides agree with TRBD1. TRBV5-3 is recorded as an ORF, its role being uncertain. CDR3 length: 16 amino acids. V dropped 4 bases and J dropped 0; count of bases not matched to a gene: 9. The CDR3 is CARSRRTGKVNTEAFF. The CDR3 DNA follows: TGTGCCAGAAGCCGACGGACAGGTAAAGTGAACACTGAAGCTTTCTTT.

The chain recombines TRBV29-1 with TRBJ1-2; D is undetermined. CDR1 is SQVTM, CDR2 ANQGSEA, per germline. V was pared by 7 bases and J by 3 bases, with 12 bases between. The CDR3 runs to 12 residues. CDR3 DNA: TGCAGCGGGGTGGGAGGTGACTATGGCTACACCTTC. Protein product: CSGVGGDYGYTF.

The chain couples TRBV7-8 to TRBJ1-4; 9 bases align to TRBD1. V was clipped by 3 bases and J by 2 bases; unmatched bases: 16. The V gene's germline CDR1 is SGHVS and CDR2 FQNEAQ. The CDR3 is made up of 20 amino acids. The CDR3 reads CASSFRAGGTGMSTNEKLFF. The CDR3 nucleotides are TGTGCCAGCAGCTTTCGCGCCGGCGGGACAGGGATGTCGACTAATGAAAAACTGTTTTTT.

The chain recombines TRBV27 with TRBJ1-2; 8 bases map to TRBD1. V was clipped by 6 bases and J by 2 bases; unmatched bases: 11. The CDR3 is 16 amino acids. Germline lookup yields CDR1 MNHEY and CDR2 SMNVEV (reference sequence). This chain's CDR3 is CASSSIQGVLNYGYTF. CDR3 nucleotide sequence: TGTGCCAGCAGCTCGATACAGGGGGTCCTCAACTATGGCTACACCTTC.

This chain joins TRBV18 and TRBJ1-5; TRBD1 might be the D (5 bases). V was trimmed by 2 bases and J by 3 bases, leaving 14 bases between them. The CDR3 totals 16 residues. The V gene's germline CDR1 is KGHSH and CDR2 LQKENI. The CDR3 DNA follows: TGTGCCAGCTCACCATCTGGGCAGGGACTCAATCAGCCCCAGCATTTT. Its protein is CASSPSGQGLNQPQHF.

J is TRBJ2-5 and V is TRBV7-9, with 10 bases that match TRBD2. In germline, CDR1 is SEHNR, CDR2 FQNEAQ (reference sequence). This CDR3 has 15 residues. After removal of 4 bases from V and 5 bases from J, the junction contained 7 bases not matched to a gene. The CDR3 nucleotides are TGTGCCAGCAGCTCGGGAGCGGGGGGGCGGGAGACCCAGTACTTC. Translated, it gives CASSSGAGGRETQYF.

The V gene is TRBV11-2, the J gene TRBJ2-7; tentative D call: TRBD1 (5 bases). Trimming took 7 bases from V and 1 from J, leaving 17 bases between them. Germline CDR1 reads SGHAT; CDR2 reads FQNNGV. CDR3 size: 15 residues. The CDR3 DNA sequence: TGTGCCAGCACCCCAAGAGGTAGGGGTTCCTACGAGCAGTACTTC. Translating gives CASTPRGRGSYEQYF.

This chain connects TRBV25-1 to TRBJ1-1; the D is unclear. Germline assignment: CDR1 MGHDK and CDR2 SYGVNS. This CDR3 has 12 amino acids. The V and J ends lost 6 bases and 0 bases respectively, with 5 bases between them. The chain's CDR3 is CASSQVNTEAFF. CDR3 bases: TGTGCCAGCAGCCAGGTGAACACTGAAGCTTTCTTT.